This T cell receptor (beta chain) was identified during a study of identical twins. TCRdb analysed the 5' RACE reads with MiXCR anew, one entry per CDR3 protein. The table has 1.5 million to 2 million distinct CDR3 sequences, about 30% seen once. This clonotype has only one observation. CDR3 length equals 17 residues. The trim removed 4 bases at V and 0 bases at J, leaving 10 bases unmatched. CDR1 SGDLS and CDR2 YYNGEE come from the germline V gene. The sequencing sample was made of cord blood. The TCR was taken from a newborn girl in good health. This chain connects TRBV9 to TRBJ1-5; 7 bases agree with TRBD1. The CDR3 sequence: CASSLRDSPDSNQPQHF. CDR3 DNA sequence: TGTGCCAGCAGCCTCCGGGACAGTCCGGATAGCAATCAGCCCCAGCATTTT.